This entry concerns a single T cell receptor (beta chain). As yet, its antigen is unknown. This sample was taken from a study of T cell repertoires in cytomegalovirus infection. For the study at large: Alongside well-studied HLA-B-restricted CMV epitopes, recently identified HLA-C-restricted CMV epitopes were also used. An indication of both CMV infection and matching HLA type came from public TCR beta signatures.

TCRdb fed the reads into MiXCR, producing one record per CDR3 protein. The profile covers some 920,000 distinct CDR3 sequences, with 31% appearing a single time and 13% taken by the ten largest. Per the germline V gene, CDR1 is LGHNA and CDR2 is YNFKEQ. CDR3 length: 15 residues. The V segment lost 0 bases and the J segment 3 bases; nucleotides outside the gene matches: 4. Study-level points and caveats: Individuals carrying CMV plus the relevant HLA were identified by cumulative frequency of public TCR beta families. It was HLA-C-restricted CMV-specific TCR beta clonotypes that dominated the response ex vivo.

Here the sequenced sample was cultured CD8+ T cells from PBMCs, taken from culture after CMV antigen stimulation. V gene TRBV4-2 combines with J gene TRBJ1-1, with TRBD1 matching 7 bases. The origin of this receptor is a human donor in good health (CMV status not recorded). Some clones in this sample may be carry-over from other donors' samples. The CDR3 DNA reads TGTGCCAGCAGCCAAGAAGGACAGGACCACACTGAAGCTTTCTTT. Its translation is CASSQEGQDHTEAFF.